This section outlines one T cell receptor beta chain sequence together with its context. Its antigen is not identified. These data are taken from a study of T cells after yellow fever vaccination. Study results and caveats: Overall, a small share of clonotypes was seen in both CD4 and CD8 compartments.

TCRdb analysed the 5' RACE reads with MiXCR anew, one entry per CDR3 protein. The table records around 550,000 distinct CDR3 sequences, over 15% of them present only once. V was trimmed by 8 bases and J by 4 bases, leaving 13 bases between them. The CDR3 extends over 13 amino acids. The V gene's germline CDR1 is SEHNR and CDR2 FQNEAQ (reference sequence). This chain joins TRBV7-9 and TRBJ2-3; D not certain. The sequences come from PBMCs, collected 15 days after the yellow fever booster vaccination. The origin of this receptor is a man in his thirties or forties who received the YFV17D yellow fever vaccine. In DNA, the CDR3 is TGTGCCAGCGGCAAATCTGAATCAGATACGCAGTATTTT. It translates to CASGKSESDTQYF.